The 8 T cell receptor beta chains below all came from one sample that was sequenced in a study of shared clonotypes between healthy human individuals. It was CD45RO-negative cells, positively selected for CCR7, that made up naive CD8 cells, with terminally differentiated effector memory CD45RA+ cells excluded. Assay used: immunoSEQ multiplex PCR; TCRdb lists only in-frame clones, some missing. The sample comprises about 2 million clones, about 95% of which are singletons, and more than 0.95% rests with the top ten. Sequencing was carried out using naive CD8+ T cells sorted from blood. The receptors were sampled from a young man in good health.

The chain combines TRBV2 with TRBJ2-5; D unclear. There are 13 residues in the CDR3. Trimming removed 3 bases from V and 3 bases from J, with 8 bases in between. The germline CDR1 and CDR2 sequences are SNHLY and FYNNEI. The CDR3 DNA reads as TGTGCCAGCAGTGACGATACCGAAGAGACCCAGTACTTC. Translation: CASSDDTEETQYF.

This clone appeared a single time. The gene calls are TRBV7-3 and TRBJ2-3, with D perhaps matching TRBD1 or TRBD2 (5 bases each). CDR1 SGHTA and CDR2 FQGTGA come from the germline V gene. The CDR3 loop spans 12 amino acids. Trimming pared 5 bases from V and 10 bases from J, leaving 13 bases between. As DNA, the CDR3 is TGTGCCAGCAGCATATCCGGGACCCCGCAGTATTTT. The encoded protein is CASSISGTPQYF.

The V gene is TRBV7-8, the J gene TRBJ2-7; 10 bases map to TRBD1. J gave up 3 bases and V 5 bases, and 13 bases lay outside the gene matches. This CDR3 comprises 17 residues. Germline-derived CDR1 and CDR2 are SGHVS and FQNEAQ. The CDR3 reads CASSEGSLRTGGYEQYF. The CDR3, as DNA: TGTGCCAGCAGCGAAGGAAGTCTAAGGACAGGGGGCTACGAGCAGTACTTC. Filled out from reference TRBV7-8 and TRBJ2-7, the complete variable domain reads GAGVSQSPRYKVAKRGQDVALRCDPISGHVSLFWYQQALGQGPEFLTYFQNEAQLDKSGLPSDRFFAERPEGSVSTLKIQRTQQEDSAVYLCASSEGSLRTGGYEQYFGPGTRLTVT.

V usage is TRBV11-2 and J usage is TRBJ2-1; D is undetermined. The CDR3 is made up of 14 amino acids. Germline V gives CDR1 SGHAT, CDR2 FQNNGV. With 4 bases removed from V and 2 bases from J, the gap between germline ends came to 9 bases. CDR3 loop: CASSYDRAYNEQFF. CDR3 DNA sequence: TGTGCCAGCAGCTACGACCGGGCCTACAATGAGCAGTTCTTC.

The V call is TRBV4-2, the J call TRBJ2-7; TRBD1 is a possible D gene (5 bases). Trimming stripped 0 bases from V and 6 bases from J, with 18 bases between. The germline gives CDR1 LGHNA, CDR2 YNFKEQ. This CDR3 is 16 amino acids long. The chain's CDR3 is CASSQDYTRVDSEQYF. CDR3 in DNA: TGTGCCAGCAGCCAAGACTACACCAGGGTCGACTCCGAGCAGTACTTC.

The gene calls are TRBV29-1 and TRBJ2-2; 9 bases are shared with TRBD2. The ends lost 0 bases at V and 4 bases at J; junction bases unmatched: 6. The germline CDR1 and CDR2 sequences are SQVTM and ANQGSEA. This CDR3 spans 16 amino acids. The CDR3: CSVEEILAGATGELFF. The CDR3 bases are TGCAGCGTTGAAGAGATACTAGCGGGTGCCACCGGGGAGCTGTTTTTT.

V and J are TRBV27 and TRBJ1-5; 8 bases agree with TRBD1. V gave up 3 bases and J gave up 0 bases; unmatched junction bases: 4. CDR3 length equals 16 residues. Germline values: CDR1 MNHEY, CDR2 SMNVEV (reference sequence). CDR3 in amino acids: CASSLGQAGSNQPQHF. The CDR3 region has the DNA TGTGCCAGCAGTTTGGGACAGGCTGGTAGCAATCAGCCCCAGCATTTT.

This chain connects TRBV5-4 to TRBJ1-2; 9 positions match TRBD1. The germline gives CDR1 SGHNT, CDR2 YYREEE (reference sequence). The CDR3 spans 17 residues. Trimming at V came to 6 bases and at J to 6 bases, leaving 18 bases not matched to a gene. The CDR3 DNA follows: TGTGCCAGCACCGACAACATGCGGGACAGGGCCCTTAATGGCTACACCTTC. Its protein product is CASTDNMRDRALNGYTF.